This T cell receptor beta chain comes out of a study of T-cell reconstitution after alpha-beta-depleted transplantation in children (dated by TCRdb to 2016 to 2017). Study-level background: The study quantitatively tracked T-cell immune reconstitution after TCRalphabeta/CD19-depleted allogeneic hematopoietic cell transplantation in children using TCR repertoire profiling.

The library was produced with PCR. This sample was sequenced with an Illumina HiSeq 2500. TCR libraries were prepared with molecular barcoding, using unique molecular identifiers to normalize TCRbeta repertoire quantification. TCRdb took the public reads, trimmed them with fastp at Q25, ran MiXCR for clone calling and kept in-frame beta chains. Merged by CDR3 protein, the rows form single entries marked with the most common genes and DNA. The sample yields roughly 790,000 distinct CDR3 sequences; about 15% were counted once. The ten largest clones add up to roughly 4.8% of the sample. The sample holds many counts of this clonotype. Its binding antigen is unknown. The junction and the germline gene differ at one end; a read error may be behind it. On the study overall, not on this receptor specifically: In some patients, the high TCRbeta diversity seen at day 60 was put down to recipient T cells and intrathymic progenitors that had survived conditioning. About two months after transplant, the apparently early recovery of alphabetaT-cell counts reportedly depended on just several hundred clones that had expanded rapidly and came from non-depleted graft cells. The frequencies of hyperexpanded clones fell over the following months, and after one year, T-cell counts and TCRbeta diversity were mostly attributed to newly produced T cells.

The label giving this sample's treatment or condition can be read as: allogeneic hematopoietic cell transplantation with graft depleted of TCRalphabeta T cells and CD19 B cells. The transplant recipients were children given TCRalphabeta/CD19-depleted allogeneic hematopoietic cell grafts. Its CDR3 holds 14 amino acids, cysteine through phenylalanine. The entry retains the CDR3 DNA only, 42 bases that are in frame from base 1. The germline V gene encodes CDR1 SGHAT and CDR2 FQNNGV. The rearranged chain carries TRBV11-2 and TRBJ2-1; 14 nucleotides in the junction match TRBD2. The clonotype was recovered from a male patient under 18 who had a stem cell transplant for acute lymphoblastic leukemia, so the T cells may come from the graft donor. The source was PBMCs, mostly from graft donor cells, collected 360 days after TCRalphabeta/CD19-depleted stem cell transplant. The DNA sequence is TGTGCCAGCAGTTTAGGACTAGCGGGAGGTGAGCAGTTCTTC. The translation is CASSLGLAGGEQFF. Reference TRBV11-2 and TRBJ2-1 genes cover what lies past the CDR3, so the full variable domain is EAGVAQSPRYKIIEKRQSVAFWCNPISGHATLYWYQQILGQGPKLLIQFQNNGVVDDSQLPKDRFSAERLKGVDSTLKIQPAKLEDSAVYLCASSLGLAGGEQFFGPGTRLTVL.